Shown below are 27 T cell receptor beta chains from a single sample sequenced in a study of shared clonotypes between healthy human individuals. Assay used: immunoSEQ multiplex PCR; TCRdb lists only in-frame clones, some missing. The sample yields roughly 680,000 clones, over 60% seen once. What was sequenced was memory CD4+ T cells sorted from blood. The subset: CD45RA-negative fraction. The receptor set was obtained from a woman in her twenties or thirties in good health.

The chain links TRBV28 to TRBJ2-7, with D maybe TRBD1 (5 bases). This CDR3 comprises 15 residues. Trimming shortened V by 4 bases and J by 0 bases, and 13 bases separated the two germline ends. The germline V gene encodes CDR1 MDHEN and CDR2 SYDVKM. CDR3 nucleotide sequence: TGTGCCAGCAGTTCAAAACAGGCCTTCTCCTACGAGCAGTACTTC. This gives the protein CASSSKQAFSYEQYF. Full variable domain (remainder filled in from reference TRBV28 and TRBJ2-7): DVKVTQSSRYLVKRTGEKVFLECVQDMDHENMFWYRQDPGLGLRLIYFSYDVKMKEKGDIPEGYSVSREKKERFSLILESASTNQTSMYLCASSSKQAFSYEQYFGPGTRLTVT.

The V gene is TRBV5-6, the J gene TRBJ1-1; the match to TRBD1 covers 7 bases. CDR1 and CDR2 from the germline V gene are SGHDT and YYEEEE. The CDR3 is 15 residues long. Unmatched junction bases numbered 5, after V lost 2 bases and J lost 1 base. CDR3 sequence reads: CASSFANRGNTEAFF. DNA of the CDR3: TGTGCCAGCAGCTTCGCGAACAGGGGGAACACTGAAGCTTTCTTT.

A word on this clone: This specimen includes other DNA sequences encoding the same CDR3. CDR3 bases: TGCGCCAGCAGCTTGGCGGCGGGCCAAGAGACCCAGTACTTC. This translates into CASSLAAGQETQYF. This sequence joins TRBV5-1 and TRBJ2-5; D might be TRBD2 (5 bases). Germline CDR1 reads SGHRS; CDR2 reads YFSETQ. Between the trimmed V and J ends, which lost 0 bases and 1 base, there was a span of 7 bases. CDR3 length: 14 amino acids.

The CDR3 coding sequence is TGTGCCAGCAGTCACGGGGACCGTTACAATGAGCAGTTCTTC. Protein: CASSHGDRYNEQFF. V is TRBV27 and J is TRBJ2-1; D tentatively reads TRBD1 or TRBD2 (5 bases each). This CDR3 contains 14 residues. Germline V gene sequence: CDR1 MNHEY, CDR2 SMNVEV (reference sequence). Trimming took 5 bases from V and 4 from J, leaving 12 bases between them.

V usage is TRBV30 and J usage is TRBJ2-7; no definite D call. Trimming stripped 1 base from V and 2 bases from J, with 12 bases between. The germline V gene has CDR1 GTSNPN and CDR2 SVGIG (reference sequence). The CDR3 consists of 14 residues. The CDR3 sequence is CAWSAGWQAYEQYF. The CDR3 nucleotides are TGTGCCTGGAGTGCTGGGTGGCAGGCCTACGAGCAGTACTTC.

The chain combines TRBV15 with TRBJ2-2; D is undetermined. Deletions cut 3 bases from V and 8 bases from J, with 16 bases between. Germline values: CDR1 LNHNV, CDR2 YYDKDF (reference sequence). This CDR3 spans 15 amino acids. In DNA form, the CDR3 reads TGTGCCACCAGCAGCCCCTCTAGGGTTATGGGGGAGCTGTTTTTT. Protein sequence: CATSSPSRVMGELFF.

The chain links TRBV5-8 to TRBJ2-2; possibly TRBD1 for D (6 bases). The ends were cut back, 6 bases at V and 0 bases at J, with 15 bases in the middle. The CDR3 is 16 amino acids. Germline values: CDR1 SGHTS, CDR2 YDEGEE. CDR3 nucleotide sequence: TGTGCCAGCAAAGGATCCGGGACAACGAACACCGGGGAGCTGTTTTTT. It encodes CASKGSGTTNTGELFF.

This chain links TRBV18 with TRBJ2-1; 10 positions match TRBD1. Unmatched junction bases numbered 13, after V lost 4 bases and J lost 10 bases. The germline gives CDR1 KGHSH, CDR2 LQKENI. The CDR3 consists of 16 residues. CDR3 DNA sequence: TGTGCCAGCTCACGCCGGGACAGGGGCCGCCAAGGCGAGCAGTTCTTC. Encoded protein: CASSRRDRGRQGEQFF.

The CDR3 region has the DNA TGTGCCAGCAGCGTGGGACTAGCGGGAGTAACCGGGGAGCTGTTTTTT. Translation gives CASSVGLAGVTGELFF. This chain connects TRBV5-4 to TRBJ2-2; 14 bases align to TRBD2. Losses at the gene ends were 4 bases for V and 5 bases for J; bases not matched to a gene: 4. The germline gives CDR1 SGHNT, CDR2 YYREEE (reference sequence). The CDR3 sequence is 16 residues long. Together with reference TRBV5-4 and TRBJ2-2, the CDR3 gives the full variable domain: ETGVTQSPTHLIKTRGQQVTLRCSSQSGHNTVSWYQQALGQGPQFIFQYYREEENGRGNFPPRFSGLQFPNYSSELNVNALELDDSALYLCASSVGLAGVTGELFFGEGSRLTVL.

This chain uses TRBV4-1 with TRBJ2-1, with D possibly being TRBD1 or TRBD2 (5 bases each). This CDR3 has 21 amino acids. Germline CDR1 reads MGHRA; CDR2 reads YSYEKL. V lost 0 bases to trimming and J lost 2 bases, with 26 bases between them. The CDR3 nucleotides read TGCGCCAGCAGCCAAGATCTAGCCCCGGGCGACAGTCATCGAACCTACAATGAGCAGTTCTTC. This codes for CASSQDLAPGDSHRTYNEQFF.

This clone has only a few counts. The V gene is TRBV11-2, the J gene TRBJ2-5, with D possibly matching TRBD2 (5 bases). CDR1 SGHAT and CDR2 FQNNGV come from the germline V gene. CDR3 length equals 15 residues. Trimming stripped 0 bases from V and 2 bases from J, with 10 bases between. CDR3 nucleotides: TGTGCCAGCAGCTTAGACCCTAGCTATCAAGAGACCCAGTACTTC. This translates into CASSLDPSYQETQYF.

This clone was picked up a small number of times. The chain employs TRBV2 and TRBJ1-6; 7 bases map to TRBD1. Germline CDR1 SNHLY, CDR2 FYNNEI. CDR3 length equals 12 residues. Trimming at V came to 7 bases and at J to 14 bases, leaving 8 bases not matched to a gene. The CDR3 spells CASTRQGNALHF. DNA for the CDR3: TGTGCCAGCACCCGACAGGGAAATGCCCTCCACTTT.

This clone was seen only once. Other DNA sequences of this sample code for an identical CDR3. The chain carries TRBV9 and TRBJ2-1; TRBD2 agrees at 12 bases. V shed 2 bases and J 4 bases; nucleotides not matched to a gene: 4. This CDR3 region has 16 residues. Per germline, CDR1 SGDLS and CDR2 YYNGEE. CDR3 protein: CASSVTGTSGYNEQFF. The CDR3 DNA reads TGTGCCAGCAGCGTCACCGGGACTAGCGGGTACAATGAGCAGTTCTTC.

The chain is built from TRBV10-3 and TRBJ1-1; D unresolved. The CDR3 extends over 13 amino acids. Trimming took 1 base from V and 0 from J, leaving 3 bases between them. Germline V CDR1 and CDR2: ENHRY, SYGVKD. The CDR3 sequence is CAISEWLNTEAFF. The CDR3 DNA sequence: TGTGCCATCAGTGAGTGGTTGAACACTGAAGCTTTCTTT.

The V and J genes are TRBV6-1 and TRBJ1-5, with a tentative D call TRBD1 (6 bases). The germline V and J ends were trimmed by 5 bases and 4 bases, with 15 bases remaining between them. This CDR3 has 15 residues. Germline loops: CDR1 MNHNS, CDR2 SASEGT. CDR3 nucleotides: TGTGCCAGCAGTAGGGGGGACCCGGGGAATCAGCCCCAGCATTTT. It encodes CASSRGDPGNQPQHF.

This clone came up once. The CDR3 here is CAIRGNSEMNTGELFF. For the CDR3, the DNA is TGTGCCATCAGAGGTAACTCAGAAATGAACACCGGGGAGCTGTTTTTT. The chain carries TRBV10-3 and TRBJ2-2; no definite D call. Deletions cut 6 bases from V and 1 base from J, with 15 bases between. Germline V lookup: CDR1 ENHRY, CDR2 SYGVKD. CDR3 size: 16 residues.

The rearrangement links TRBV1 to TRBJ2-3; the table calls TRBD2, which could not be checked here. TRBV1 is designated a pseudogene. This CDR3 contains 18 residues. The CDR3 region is CTSSGPGLAGRQADTQYF. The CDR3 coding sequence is TGCACCAGCAGCGGACCGGGACTAGCGGGACGTCAGGCAGATACGCAGTATTTT.

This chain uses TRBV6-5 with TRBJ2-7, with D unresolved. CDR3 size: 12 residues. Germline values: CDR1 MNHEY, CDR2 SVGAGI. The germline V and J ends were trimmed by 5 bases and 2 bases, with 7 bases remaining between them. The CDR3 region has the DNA TGTGCCAGCAGTACCAAGACCTACGAGCAGTACTTC. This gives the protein CASSTKTYEQYF.

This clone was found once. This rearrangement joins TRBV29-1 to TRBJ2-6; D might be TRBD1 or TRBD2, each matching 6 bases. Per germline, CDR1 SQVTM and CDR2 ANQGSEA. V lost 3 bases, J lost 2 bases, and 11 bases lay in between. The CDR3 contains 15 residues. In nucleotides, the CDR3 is TGCAGCGTTGAGGAGGGGACAACTGGGGCCAACGTCCTGACTTTC. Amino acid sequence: CSVEEGTTGANVLTF. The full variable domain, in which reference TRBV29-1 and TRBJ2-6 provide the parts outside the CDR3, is SAVISQKPSRDICQRGTSLTIQCQVDSQVTMMFWYRQQPGQSLTLIATANQGSEATYESGFVIDKFPISRPNLTFSTLTVSNMSPEDSSIYLCSVEEGTTGANVLTFGAGSRLTVL.

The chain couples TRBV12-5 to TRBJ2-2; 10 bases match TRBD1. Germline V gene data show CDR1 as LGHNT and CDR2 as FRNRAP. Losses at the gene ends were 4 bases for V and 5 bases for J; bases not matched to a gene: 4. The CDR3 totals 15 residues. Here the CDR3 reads CASGWDRGGTGELFF. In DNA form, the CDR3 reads TGTGCTAGTGGTTGGGACAGGGGAGGGACCGGGGAGCTGTTTTTT.

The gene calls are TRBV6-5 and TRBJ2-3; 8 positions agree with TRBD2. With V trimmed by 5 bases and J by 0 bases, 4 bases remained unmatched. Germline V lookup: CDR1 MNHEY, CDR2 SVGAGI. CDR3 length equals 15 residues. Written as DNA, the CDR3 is TGTGCCAGCAGTCCACTAGCGGCGAGCACAGATACGCAGTATTTT. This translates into CASSPLAASTDTQYF.

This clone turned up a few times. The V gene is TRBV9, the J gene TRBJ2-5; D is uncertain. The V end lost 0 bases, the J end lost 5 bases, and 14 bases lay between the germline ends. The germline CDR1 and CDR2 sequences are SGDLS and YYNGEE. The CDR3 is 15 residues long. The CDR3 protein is CASSVGPWGRETQYF. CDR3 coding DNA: TGTGCCAGCAGCGTAGGCCCCTGGGGAAGGGAGACCCAGTACTTC.

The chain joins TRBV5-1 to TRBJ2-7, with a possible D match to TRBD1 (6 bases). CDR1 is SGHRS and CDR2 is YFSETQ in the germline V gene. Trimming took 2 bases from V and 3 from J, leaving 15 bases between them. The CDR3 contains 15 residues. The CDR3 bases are TGCGCCAGCAGCTTTTCAGGCGCACAGGGCTACGAGCAGTACTTC. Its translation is CASSFSGAQGYEQYF.

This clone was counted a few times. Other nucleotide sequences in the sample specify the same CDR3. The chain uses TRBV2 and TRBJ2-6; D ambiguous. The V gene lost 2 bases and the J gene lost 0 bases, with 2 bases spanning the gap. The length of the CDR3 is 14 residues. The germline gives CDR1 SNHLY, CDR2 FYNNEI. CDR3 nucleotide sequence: TGTGCCAGCAGTGAACGCTCTGGGGCCAACGTCCTGACTTTC. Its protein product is CASSERSGANVLTF. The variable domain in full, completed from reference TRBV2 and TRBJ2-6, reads EPEVTQTPSHQVTQMGQEVILRCVPISNHLYFYWYRQILGQKVEFLVSFYNNEISEKSEIFDDQFSVERPDGSNFTLKIRSTKLEDSAMYFCASSERSGANVLTFGAGSRLTVL.

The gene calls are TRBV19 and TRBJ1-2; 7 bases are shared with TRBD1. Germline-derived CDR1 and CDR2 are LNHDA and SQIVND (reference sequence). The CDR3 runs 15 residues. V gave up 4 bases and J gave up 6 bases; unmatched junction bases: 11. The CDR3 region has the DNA TGTGCCAGTAGTAATTGGGCAGGGGGAACGAATGGCTACACCTTC. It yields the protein CASSNWAGGTNGYTF.

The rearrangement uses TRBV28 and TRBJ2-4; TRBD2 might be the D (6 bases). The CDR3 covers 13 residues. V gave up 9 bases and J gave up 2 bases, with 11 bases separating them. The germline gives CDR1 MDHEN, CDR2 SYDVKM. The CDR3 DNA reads TGTGCCAGTTGGGCGGGGACCAAAAACATTCAGTACTTC. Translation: CASWAGTKNIQYF.

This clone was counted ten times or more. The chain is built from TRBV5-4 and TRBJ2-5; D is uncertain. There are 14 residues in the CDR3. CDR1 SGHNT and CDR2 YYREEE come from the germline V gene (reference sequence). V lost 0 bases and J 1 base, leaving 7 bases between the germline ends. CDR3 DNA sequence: TGTGCCAGCAGCTTGGGTCACTTCCAAGAGACCCAGTACTTC. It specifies CASSLGHFQETQYF.